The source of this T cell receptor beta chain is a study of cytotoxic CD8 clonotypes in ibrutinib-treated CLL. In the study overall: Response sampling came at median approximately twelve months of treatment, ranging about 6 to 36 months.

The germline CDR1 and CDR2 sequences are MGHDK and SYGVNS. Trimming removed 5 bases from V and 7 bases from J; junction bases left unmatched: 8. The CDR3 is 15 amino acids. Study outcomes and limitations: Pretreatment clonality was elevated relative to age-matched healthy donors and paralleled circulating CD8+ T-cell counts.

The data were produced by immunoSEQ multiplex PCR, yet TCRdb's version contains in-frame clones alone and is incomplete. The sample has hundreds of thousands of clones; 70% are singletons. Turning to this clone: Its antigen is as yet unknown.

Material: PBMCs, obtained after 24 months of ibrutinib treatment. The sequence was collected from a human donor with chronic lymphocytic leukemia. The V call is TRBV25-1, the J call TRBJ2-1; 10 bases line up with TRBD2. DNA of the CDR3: TGTGCCAGCAGTTACCTCGGGACTAGCGAGAATGAGCAGTTCTTC. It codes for CASSYLGTSENEQFF.